Following are 3 T cell receptor beta chains from one sample sequenced in a study of CD8 T cells in Susac syndrome. RNA, at 0.5 to 1 ug, was reverse transcribed with random hexamers. One entry per CDR3 protein, called by TCRdb with MiXCR from the immunoSEQ multiplex PCR reads. The sample holds 330,000 or so distinct CDR3 sequences, over 75% seen once. The sequenced sample was CD8+ T cells from PBMCs. All receptors derive from a human donor with multiple sclerosis.

The chain couples TRBV12-3 or TRBV12-4 to TRBJ2-1; D is unresolved. The CDR3 has 16 residues. V was shortened by 1 base and J by 7 bases, with 17 bases between the two germline ends. CDR3 loop: CASSLGWGGLLNEQFF. CDR3 coding DNA: TGTGCCAGCAGTTTAGGTTGGGGTGGGCTTCTGAATGAGCAGTTCTTC.

This clonotype occurred a few times. The chain couples TRBV6-2 or TRBV6-3 to TRBJ2-1, with D tentatively TRBD1 or TRBD2 (5 bases each). CDR3 length: 13 amino acids. The germline V gene has CDR1 MNHEY and CDR2 SVGEGT. The V gene lost 8 bases and the J gene lost 1 base, with 9 bases spanning the gap. This CDR3 reads CASQGESYNEQFF. The CDR3, as DNA: TGTGCCAGCCAAGGGGAGTCCTACAATGAGCAGTTCTTC.

This rearrangement joins TRBV19 to TRBJ1-5, with TRBD1 identical over 9 bases. The CDR3 contains 15 residues. V lost 5 bases and J lost 3; bases outside the gene matches: 5. Per the germline V gene, CDR1 is LNHDA and CDR2 is SQIVND (reference sequence). The CDR3 protein is CASSRDRADNQPQHF. The CDR3 DNA follows: TGTGCCAGTAGTCGGGACAGGGCCGACAATCAGCCCCAGCATTTT. Combining the CDR3 with reference TRBV19 and TRBJ1-5 gives the whole variable domain DGGITQSPKYLFRKEGQNVTLSCEQNLNHDAMYWYRQDPGQGLRLIYYSQIVNDFQKGDIAEGYSVSREKKESFPLTVTSAQKNPTAFYLCASSRDRADNQPQHFGDGTRLSIL.